The clone carrying this T cell receptor (beta chain) appeared a few times. Antigen: not known. This sample stems from a study of T-cell memory formation after mild COVID-19. General study findings and limits: CD4/CD8 balance characterized clones contracting day 15 to 85, and CD4+ skew characterized later expanders. Pre-infection memory carried some responding clones, suggesting that cross-reactive memory joined.

CDR3 length: 14 amino acids. Looked up from germline, CDR1 is MNHNS and CDR2 is SASEGT. J was trimmed by 5 bases and V by 4 bases; bases with no gene match: 2. Constant-segment primers served in 5'RACE that generated TCR alpha and TCR beta cDNA libraries bearing sample barcodes and UMIs. MiXCR, run by TCRdb on the 5' RACE reads, gives a single entry per CDR3 protein. Among 250,000 to 350,000 distinct CDR3 sequences listed, just under 20% were seen once. This sequence was found in a man aged 18 to 29 who had mild COVID-19 (a few samples of this study predate the infection). Cell type and time point are not known. Sequencing used PBMCs or a T cell subset sorted from them (not recorded which). This chain links TRBV6-1 with TRBJ2-5; 12 bases are shared with TRBD2. The CDR3 nucleotides read TGTGCCAGCAGTGCCGGGACTAGCGGGGAGACCCAGTACTTC. It yields the protein CASSAGTSGETQYF.